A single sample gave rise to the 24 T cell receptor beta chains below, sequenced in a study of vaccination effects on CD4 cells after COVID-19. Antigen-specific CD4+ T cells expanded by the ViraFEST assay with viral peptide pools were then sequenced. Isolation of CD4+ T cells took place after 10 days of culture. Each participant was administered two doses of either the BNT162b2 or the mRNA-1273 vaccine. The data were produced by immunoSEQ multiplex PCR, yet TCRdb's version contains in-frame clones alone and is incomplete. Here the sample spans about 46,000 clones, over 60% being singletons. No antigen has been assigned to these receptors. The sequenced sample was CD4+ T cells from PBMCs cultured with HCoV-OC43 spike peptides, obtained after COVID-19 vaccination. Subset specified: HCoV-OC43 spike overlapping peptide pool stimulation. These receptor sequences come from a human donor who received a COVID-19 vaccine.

CDR3 DNA: TGTGCTAGTGGAACCGGGACTAGTGGGTCCAAGGAGCAGTTCTTC. This encodes CASGTGTSGSKEQFF. J is TRBJ2-1 and V is TRBV12-5; TRBD2 matches 8 bases. The CDR3 consists of 15 residues. Germline assignment: CDR1 LGHNT and CDR2 FRNRAP. The trim removed 6 bases at V and 10 bases at J, leaving 14 bases unmatched. The entire variable domain, with the rest obtained from reference TRBV12-5 and TRBJ2-1, is as follows: DARVTQTPRHKVTEMGQEVTMRCQPILGHNTVFWYRQTMMQGLELLAYFRNRAPLDDSGMPKDRFSAEMPDATLATLKIQPSEPRDSAVYFCASGTGTSGSKEQFFGPGTRLTVL.

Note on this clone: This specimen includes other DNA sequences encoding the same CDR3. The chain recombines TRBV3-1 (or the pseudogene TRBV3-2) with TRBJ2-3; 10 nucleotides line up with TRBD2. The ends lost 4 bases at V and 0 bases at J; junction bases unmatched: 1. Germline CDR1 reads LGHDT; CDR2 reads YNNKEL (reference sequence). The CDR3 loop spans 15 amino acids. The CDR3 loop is CASSPTSGSTDTQYF. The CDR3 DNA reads TGTGCCAGCAGCCCGACTAGCGGGAGCACAGATACGCAGTATTTT.

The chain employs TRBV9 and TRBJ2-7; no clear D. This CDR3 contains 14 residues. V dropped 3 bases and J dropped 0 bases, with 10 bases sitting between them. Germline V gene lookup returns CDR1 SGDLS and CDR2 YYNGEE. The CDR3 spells CASSATVGSYEQYF. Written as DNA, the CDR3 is TGTGCCAGCAGCGCCACCGTCGGCTCCTACGAGCAGTACTTC.

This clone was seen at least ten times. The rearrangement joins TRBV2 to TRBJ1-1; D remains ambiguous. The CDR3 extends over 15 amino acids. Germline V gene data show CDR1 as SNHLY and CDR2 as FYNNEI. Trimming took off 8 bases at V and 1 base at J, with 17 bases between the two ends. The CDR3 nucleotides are TGTGCCAGCGCGGGCCTCGCCGGACCGAACACTGAAGCTTTCTTT. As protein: CASAGLAGPNTEAFF.

The CDR3 region is CASNRRLGANTEAFF. For the CDR3, the DNA is TGTGCCAGCAATCGCAGGTTAGGGGCGAACACTGAAGCTTTCTTT. The chain is built from TRBV2 and TRBJ1-1, with D possibly being TRBD1 (5 bases). Trimming left V 7 bases short and J 1 base short, with 16 bases between. CDR3 size: 15 residues. Germline V CDR1 and CDR2: SNHLY, FYNNEI.

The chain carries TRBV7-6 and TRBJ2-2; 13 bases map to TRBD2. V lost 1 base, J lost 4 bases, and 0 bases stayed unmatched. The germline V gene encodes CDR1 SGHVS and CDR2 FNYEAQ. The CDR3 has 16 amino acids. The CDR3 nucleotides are TGTGCCAGCAGCTTAGGACTAGCGGGAGGCACCGGGGAGCTGTTTTTT. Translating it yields CASSLGLAGGTGELFF.

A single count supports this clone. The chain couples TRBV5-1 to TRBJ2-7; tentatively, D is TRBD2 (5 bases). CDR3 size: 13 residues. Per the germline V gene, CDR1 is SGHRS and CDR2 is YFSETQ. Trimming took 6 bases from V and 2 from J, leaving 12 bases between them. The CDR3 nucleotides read TGCGCCAGCAAAATGAGCGGTACCTACGAGCAGTACTTC. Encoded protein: CASKMSGTYEQYF.

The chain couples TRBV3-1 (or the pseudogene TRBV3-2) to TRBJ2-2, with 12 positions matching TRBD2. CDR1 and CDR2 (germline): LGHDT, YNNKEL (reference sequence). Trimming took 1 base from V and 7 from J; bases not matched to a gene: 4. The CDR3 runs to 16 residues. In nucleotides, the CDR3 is TGTGCCAGCAGCCAAGGACTAGCGGGGGCCGGCGGGGAGCTGTTTTTT. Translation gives CASSQGLAGAGGELFF.

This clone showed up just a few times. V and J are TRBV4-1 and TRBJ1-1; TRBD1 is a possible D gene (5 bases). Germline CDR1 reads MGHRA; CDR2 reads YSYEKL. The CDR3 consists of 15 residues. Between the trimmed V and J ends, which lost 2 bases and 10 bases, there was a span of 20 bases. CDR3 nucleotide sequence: TGCGCCAGCAGCCAATTACAACGGGAGGGACTTGGAGCTTTCTTT. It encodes CASSQLQREGLGAFF.

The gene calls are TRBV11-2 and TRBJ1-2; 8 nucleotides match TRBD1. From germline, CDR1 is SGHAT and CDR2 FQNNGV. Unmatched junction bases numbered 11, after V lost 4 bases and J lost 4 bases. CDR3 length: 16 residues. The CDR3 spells CASSSLTGAWGYGYTF. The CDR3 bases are TGTGCCAGCAGCTCCTTGACAGGGGCTTGGGGCTATGGCTACACCTTC.

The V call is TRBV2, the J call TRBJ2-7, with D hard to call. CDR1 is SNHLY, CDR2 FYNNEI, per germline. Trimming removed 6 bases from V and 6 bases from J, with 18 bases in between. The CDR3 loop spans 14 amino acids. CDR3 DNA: TGTGCCAGCAGGAGCGTTGGAGTGGGCGGCGAGCAGTACTTC. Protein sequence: CASRSVGVGGEQYF.

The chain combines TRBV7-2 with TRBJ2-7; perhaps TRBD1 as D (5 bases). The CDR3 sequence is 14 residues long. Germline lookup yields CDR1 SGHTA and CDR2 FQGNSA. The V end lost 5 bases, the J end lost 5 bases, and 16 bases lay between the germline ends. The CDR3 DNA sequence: TGTGCCAGCAGCCCACGGCAGGGCGTCAACGAGCAGTACTTC. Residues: CASSPRQGVNEQYF.

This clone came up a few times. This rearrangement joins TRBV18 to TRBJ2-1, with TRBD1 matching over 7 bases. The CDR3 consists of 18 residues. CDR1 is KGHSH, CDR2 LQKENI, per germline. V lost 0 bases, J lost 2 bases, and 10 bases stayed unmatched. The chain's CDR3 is CASSPPNFRGKTYNEQFF. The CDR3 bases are TGTGCCAGCTCACCACCCAATTTCAGGGGGAAGACCTACAATGAGCAGTTCTTC. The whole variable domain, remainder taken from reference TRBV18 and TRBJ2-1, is NAGVMQNPRHLVRRRGQEARLRCSPMKGHSHVYWYRQLPEEGLKFMVYLQKENIIDESGMPKERFSAEFPKEGPSILRIQQVVRGDSAAYFCASSPPNFRGKTYNEQFFGPGTRLTVL.

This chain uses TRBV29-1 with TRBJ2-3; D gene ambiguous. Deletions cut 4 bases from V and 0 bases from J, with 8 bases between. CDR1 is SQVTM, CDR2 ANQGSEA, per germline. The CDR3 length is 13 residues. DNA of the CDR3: TGCAGCGTTGGCCACTCTAGCACAGATACGCAGTATTTT. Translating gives CSVGHSSTDTQYF.

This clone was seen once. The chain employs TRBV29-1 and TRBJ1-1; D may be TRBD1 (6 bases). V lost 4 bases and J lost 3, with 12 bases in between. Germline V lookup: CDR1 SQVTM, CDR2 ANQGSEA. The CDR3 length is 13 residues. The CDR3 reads CSVVRGGDTEAFF. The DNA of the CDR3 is TGCAGCGTTGTTCGCGGGGGCGACACTGAAGCTTTCTTT.

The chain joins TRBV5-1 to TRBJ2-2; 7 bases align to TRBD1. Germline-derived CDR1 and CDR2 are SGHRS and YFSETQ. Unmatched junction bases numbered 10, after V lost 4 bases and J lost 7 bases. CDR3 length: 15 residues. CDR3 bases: TGCGCCAGCAGCCTCCAGGACAGGCCGGACGGGGAGCTGTTTTTT. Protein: CASSLQDRPDGELFF.

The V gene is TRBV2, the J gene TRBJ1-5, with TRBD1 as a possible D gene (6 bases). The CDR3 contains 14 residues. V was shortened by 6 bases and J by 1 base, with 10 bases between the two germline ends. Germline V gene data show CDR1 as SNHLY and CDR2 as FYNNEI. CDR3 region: CASRTGPSNQPQHF. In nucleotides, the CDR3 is TGTGCCAGCAGAACAGGGCCGAGCAATCAGCCCCAGCATTTT.

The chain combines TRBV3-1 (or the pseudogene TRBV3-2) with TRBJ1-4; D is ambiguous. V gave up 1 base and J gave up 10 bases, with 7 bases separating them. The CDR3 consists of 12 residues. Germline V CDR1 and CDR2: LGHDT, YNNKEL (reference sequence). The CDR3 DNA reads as TGTGCCAGCAGCCAAGGAAAGGTAAAACTGTTTTTT. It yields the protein CASSQGKVKLFF.

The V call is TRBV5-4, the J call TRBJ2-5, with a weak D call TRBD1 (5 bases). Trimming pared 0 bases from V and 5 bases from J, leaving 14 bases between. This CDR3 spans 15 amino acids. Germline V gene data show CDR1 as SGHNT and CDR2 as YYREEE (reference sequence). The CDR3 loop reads CASSLDGAFGETQYF. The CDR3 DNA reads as TGTGCCAGCAGCTTGGATGGGGCGTTTGGGGAGACCCAGTACTTC.

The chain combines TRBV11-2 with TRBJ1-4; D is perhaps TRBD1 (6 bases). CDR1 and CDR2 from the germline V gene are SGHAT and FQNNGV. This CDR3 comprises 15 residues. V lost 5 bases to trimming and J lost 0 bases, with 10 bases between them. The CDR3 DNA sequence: TGTGCCAGCAGCATAGGGGGTTCAACTAATGAAAAACTGTTTTTT. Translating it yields CASSIGGSTNEKLFF.

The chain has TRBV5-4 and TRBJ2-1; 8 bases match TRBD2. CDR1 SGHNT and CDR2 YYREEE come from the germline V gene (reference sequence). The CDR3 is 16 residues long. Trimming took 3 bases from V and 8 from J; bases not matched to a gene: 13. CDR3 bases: TGTGCCAGCAGCTCACTTTTTGGGCGGGGGGACGATGAGCAGTTCTTC. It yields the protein CASSSLFGRGDDEQFF.

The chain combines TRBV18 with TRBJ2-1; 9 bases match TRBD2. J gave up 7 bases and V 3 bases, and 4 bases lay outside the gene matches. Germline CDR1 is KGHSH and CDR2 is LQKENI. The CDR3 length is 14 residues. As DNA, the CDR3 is TGTGCCAGCTCACCTAGCGGGAGCCCGAATGAGCAGTTCTTC. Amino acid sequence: CASSPSGSPNEQFF.

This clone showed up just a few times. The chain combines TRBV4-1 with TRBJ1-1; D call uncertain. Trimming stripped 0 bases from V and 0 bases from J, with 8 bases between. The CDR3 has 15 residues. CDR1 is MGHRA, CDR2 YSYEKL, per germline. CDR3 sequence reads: CASSQDRTVNTEAFF. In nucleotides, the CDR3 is TGCGCCAGCAGCCAAGATCGGACGGTGAACACTGAAGCTTTCTTT.

This CDR3 reads CASSLLLGRGSPLHF. The DNA for the CDR3 is TGTGCCAGCAGTTTATTACTTGGCAGGGGTTCACCCCTCCACTTT. V usage is TRBV27 and J usage is TRBJ1-6; D might be TRBD1 (6 bases). Germline CDR1 and CDR2: MNHEY and SMNVEV (reference sequence). Trimming left V 1 base short and J 9 bases short, with 13 bases between. The CDR3 totals 15 residues.